This T cell receptor (beta chain) stems from a study of T-cell reconstitution after alpha-beta-depleted transplantation in children. Study outcomes and limitations: In patients about two months after transplant, alpha-beta T cells reportedly arose from several hundred expanded graft clones. Surviving thymic progenitors and recipient T cells were the source of high TCRbeta diversity at day 60 in some patients.

This CDR3 is 12 amino acids long. Trimming pared 2 bases from V and 6 bases from J, leaving 6 bases between. The V gene's germline CDR1 is ENHRY and CDR2 SYGVKD. This clonotype was seen many times. Its antigen is as yet unknown. A TCRbeta library incorporating unique molecular identifiers was prepared. TCRdb redid the calling of the PCR reads with MiXCR, one entry per CDR3 protein. The sample has about 200,000 distinct CDR3 sequences; 6.3% are singletons. This rearrangement joins TRBV10-3 to TRBJ2-3; D not resolved. This TCR was sampled from a girl less than two years old with combined immunodeficiency, due to receive a stem cell transplant. The material was PBMCs, obtained before TCRalphabeta/CD19-depleted stem cell transplant. The CDR3 sequence is CAISEALDTQYF. CDR3 DNA sequence: TGTGCCATCAGTGAGGCCTTGGATACGCAGTATTTT.